The text below deals with one T cell receptor beta chain. The sample is drawn from a study of blood T cell repertoires in COVID-19. Background on the study: T cells, B-cell-depleted T cells, or PBMCs provided the cDNA or gDNA that served as material.

Germline-derived CDR1 and CDR2 are ENHRY and SYGVKD. CDR3 length: 12 residues. The V gene lost 6 bases and the J gene lost 5 bases, with 10 bases spanning the gap. Generated by immunoSEQ multiplex PCR, the TCRdb table keeps only in-frame clones and is missing some. Here the sample spans 70,000 or so clones, 85% to 90% being singletons. J is TRBJ1-1 and V is TRBV10-3; D is perhaps TRBD1 (5 bases). This TCR derives from a man between 60 and 75 years old with acute or convalescent COVID-19. Sequenced: peripheral blood. CDR3: CAIRGGATEAFF. CDR3 bases: TGTGCCATCAGGGGTGGGGCAACTGAAGCTTTCTTT.